Listed below are T cell receptor beta chains from one sample, sequenced in a study of identical twins. Each CDR3 protein gets one entry after TCRdb re-called the 5' RACE reads with MiXCR. The sample contains about 660,000 distinct CDR3 sequences, under 9% of which appear only once. Separately, the same data were catalogued under a study of yellow fever vaccine responses in identical twins.

Sequenced material: PBMCs. The receptors derive from a woman aged 18-29 years in good health. Both conserved end residues are part of each CDR3.

v_call,cdr3_aa
TRBV6-1,CASSPGGRNEQYF
TRBV10-3,CAISGTGTSSTDTQYF
TRBV28,CASSLILGLSYNEQFF
TRBV7-2,CASSLNGRGLVYEQYF
TRBV12-3/TRBV12-4,CASSLAGSADTQYF
TRBV24-1,CATSGRDASYNEQFF
TRBV27,CASGFRGSNQPQHF
TRBV15,CATSRDLGLDTQYF
TRBV9,CASSGIENEQYF
TRBV15,CATSRDWDRGTSGTEAFF
TRBV5-1,CASSFTSDPGELFF
TRBV15,CATSRTAQGARGTEAFF
TRBV25-1,CASSEFVEPNYGYTF
TRBV5-6,CASSFPDTLGETQYF
TRBV11-2,CASSLGGRDYTDTQYF
TRBV25-1,CASMAVETQYF
TRBV12-3/TRBV12-4,CASSQGTEQYF
TRBV28,CASSLFDRDTGELFF
TRBV4-1,CASSQDSPYEQYF
TRBV7-9,CASTPRGLAGGYEQYF
TRBV5-4,CASSPIGGGRNEQFF
TRBV15,CATSTGQGSTDTQYF
TRBV20-1,CSATTPGQGSNQPQHF
TRBV5-1,CASSFGTDRSTEAFF
TRBV12-3/TRBV12-4,CASFGTSGGRDTGELFF
TRBV24-1,CATSDLGTAAEQFF
TRBV20-1,CSAGLRAGRAYNEQFF
TRBV27,CASSLSGNQPQHF
TRBV20-1,CSRQGSYNEQFF
TRBV20-1,CSAQTVLAKNIQYF
TRBV27,CASSREGRAGELFF
TRBV6-1,CASSPQWPPPKLNEQFF
TRBV5-6,CASSPELVSYNEQFF
TRBV28,CASSPPGAPAGSPLHF
TRBV12-3/TRBV12-4,CASSSAGSGANVLTF
TRBV28,CASTLQGVTEAFF
TRBV5-1,CASSTGLAGGHRAQYF
TRBV18,CASSPAGLRTDTQYF
TRBV28,CASSFPDRVTQYF
TRBV7-9,CASSAWDREYEQYF
TRBV6-1,CATRLAGATDTQYF
TRBV2,CASRAPWDGPFAEQYF
TRBV18,CASSPRARPSGGTEAFF
TRBV12-3/TRBV12-4,CASSFRGGGNEQFF
TRBV29-1,CSVFLGYNEQFF
TRBV20-1,CSATKGGTDTQYF
TRBV7-2,CASSYRIRGGWGEQYF
TRBV7-9,CASSLGEPNSYNEQFF
TRBV7-2,CASSLARGQDEQFF
TRBV28,CASSTAWDRATDTQYF
TRBV18,CASSPKAGTYNEQFF
TRBV24-1,CATSDSPGQGAWTQYF
TRBV10-3,CATSGGNSYEQYF
TRBV28,CASSFGSVQSYEQYF
TRBV11-2,CASSETGLNEKLFF
TRBV5-1,CASRSGTSEYNEQFF
TRBV7-9,CASSRRDPDKSPLHF